Sequencing of this T cell receptor (beta chain) was carried out in a study of CD8+ T cells in alopecia areata (dated by TCRdb to 2016 to 2019). The study in broad terms: The treated patients, all with moderate-to-severe alopecia areata, were enrolled in an open-label pilot trial of oral tofacitinib given at 5 to 10 mg twice daily. The study used high-throughput TCRbeta sequencing to examine T cell clonal expansion in alopecia areata, in both the C3H/HeJ mouse model and human patients. Scalp clonality was compared among normal scalp (n=4), patchy alopecia areata scalp (n=8), and alopecia totalis/universalis scalp (n=8). RNA was extracted with the PAXgene miRNA kit for fixed scalp, the miRNeasy kit for PBMCs, and the RNeasy kit for mouse skin. Tofacitinib-treated patients had biopsies at baseline and at 4 and 24 weeks of treatment, with a later scalp biopsy in several patients. Patients stayed on tofacitinib for 6 to 18 months and then had 6 months of follow-up off drug so that delayed response and recurrence could be assessed. TCRbeta CDR3 regions were amplified by immunoSEQ multiplex PCR with 35 Vbeta forward and 13 Jbeta reverse primers. Scalp tissue and sorted CD4+ and CD8+ peripheral blood T cells from patchy and totalis/universalis alopecia areata patients and from healthy controls were covered by human TCRbeta sequencing. Points the paper makes about the study in general: Lesional scalp, especially in alopecia totalis/universalis, showed higher clonality and more expanded CD8+ clones than normal scalp, suggesting antigenic drive. TCR sequences shared between patients were less clear than in mice, possibly partly because of HLA diversity in the patient population. Resident alphabeta T cells in normal human skin are also sequenced, complicating scalp TCR repertoire analysis, unlike mouse skin dominated by gammadelta T cells.

Library creation used the immunoSEQ multiplex PCR assay. RNA was extracted from all samples and reverse transcribed into cDNA, which served as template for TCR sequencing. First-strand cDNA was synthesized with SuperScript III using a 2:1 mix of oligo-dT and random hexamers. A synthetic immune receptor repertoire was used to measure amplification bias, and any remaining bias was corrected computationally. Regarding the original processing steps: Raw reads were preprocessed to remove errors, and CDR3 was defined according to IMGT conventions as the region from the conserved cysteine to phenylalanine. Clonality was computed by normalizing Shannon entropy by log2 of the number of productive unique TCRs and subtracting the result from 1. Scalp TCRbeta sequences were cross-referenced with sorted blood CD4 and CD8 repertoires so that the CD4 or CD8 identity of scalp clones could be inferred. This immuneACCESS table, as held by TCRdb, lists in-frame sequences with V and J called but not all clones. Of the missing ones, under half trace to an unresolved V gene in checked studies; the others have no known cause. V, J and clone size are taken as reported in that table, and D and trimming were inferred from the DNA itself. The sample contains about 180,000 clones, around 63% of them found a single time. The top ten hold 1.7% of the sample.

The sample's time point label is to be understood as: baseline before oral tofacitinib. From alopecia areata patients, peripheral blood was collected along with lesional scalp punch biopsies. PBMCs were separated by density centrifugation and stained for CD3, CD4 and CD8, after which CD4+ and CD8+ T cells were sorted on a FACSAria. In the case of this clone: No antigen is known for it. The record has no base qualities; no much larger clone is one base away.

This receptor was obtained from a human donor with alopecia areata. Sequences were derived from CD4+ T cells sorted from blood, sampled at week 0.

The sequence in DNA is TGCGCCAGCAGCTTGGAGGATGAGCAGTTCTTC. Translated, this is CASSLEDEQFF. The chain was built from TRBV5-1 and TRBJ2-1, with no D gene named confidently. From a lookup of the germline V gene, CDR1 and CDR2 are SGHRS and YFSETQ. From the cysteine up to the phenylalanine, the CDR3 has a length of 11 residues. Kept here is only the CDR3 DNA, which spans 33 bases and is read in frame from base 1. The junction carries 3 bases between V and J, which are trimmed by 0 bases and 8 bases respectively. Here the CDR3 is joined to the reference TRBV5-1 and TRBJ2-1 genes, and the full variable domain is: KAGVTQTPRYLIKTRGQQVTLSCSPISGHRSVSWYQQTPGQGLQFLFEYFSETQRNKGNFPGRFSGRQFSNSRSEMNVSTLELGDSALYLCASSLEDEQFFGPGTRLTVL.